The 7 T cell receptor beta chains presented below share a single source sample, sequenced in a study of OX40 agonist ivuxolimab in advanced cancers. Some clones are missing from TCRdb's copy, which holds only in-frame ones; the method was immunoSEQ multiplex PCR. The sample holds about 35,000 clones, over 60% seen once. The source was CD4+ or CD8+ T cells sorted from blood, collected in a trial of the OX40 agonist ivuxolimab. The origin of the receptors is an adult with an advanced solid tumor such as melanoma, head and neck, liver or kidney cancer.

V and J are TRBV5-4 and TRBJ2-7, with 10 bases fitting TRBD2. V shed 4 bases, J shed 9 bases, and the junction held 10 bases outside the gene matches. Germline loops: CDR1 SGHNT, CDR2 YYREEE (reference sequence). This CDR3 region has 14 residues. CDR3 nucleotides: TGTGCCAGCAGCCCCGGACTAGCGGCATCCTCGCAGTACGTC. This translates into CASSPGLAASSQYV.

The chain employs TRBV6-4 and TRBJ1-5; D gene ambiguous. The germline CDR1 and CDR2 sequences are MRHNA and SNTAGT. Trimming pared 2 bases from V and 3 bases from J, leaving 8 bases between. The CDR3 covers 14 residues. CDR3 DNA sequence: TGTGCCAGCAGTGACAGCTCCCCCAATCAGCCCCAGCATTTT. This sequence encodes CASSDSSPNQPQHF.

The rearrangement links TRBV27 to TRBJ2-3, with D hard to call. Germline V gives CDR1 MNHEY, CDR2 SMNVEV (reference sequence). The V and J ends lost 6 bases and 5 bases respectively, with 12 bases between them. The length of the CDR3 is 13 residues. CDR3 in DNA: TGTGCCAGCAGGGGGTCATCGGAAGATACGCAGTATTTT. It specifies CASRGSSEDTQYF.

This clone was seen a few times. The chain recombines TRBV11-2 with TRBJ2-2; D not resolved. V lost 1 base and J lost 4, with 7 bases in between. The CDR3 is 14 amino acids. The V gene's germline CDR1 is SGHAT and CDR2 FQNNGV. The CDR3 reads CASSLVYSTGELFF. The CDR3 nucleotides are TGTGCCAGCAGCTTAGTCTACAGCACCGGGGAGCTGTTTTTT.

This rearrangement joins TRBV5-6 to TRBJ2-2, with D uncertain. The CDR3 runs to 15 residues. Trimming took 0 bases from V and 1 from J, leaving 7 bases between them. Germline assignment: CDR1 SGHDT and CDR2 YYEEEE. CDR3 amino acids: CASSLVGQNTGELFF. CDR3 nucleotides: TGTGCCAGCAGCTTGGTGGGTCAGAACACCGGGGAGCTGTTTTTT.

The gene calls are TRBV5-3 and TRBJ1-5; no clear D. TRBV5-3 has ORF status, its function being uncertain. The CDR3 spans 12 residues. The V gene lost 3 bases and the J gene lost 4 bases, with 5 bases spanning the gap. The CDR3, as DNA: TGTGCCAGAAGCTCCCAAAATCAGCCCCAGCATTTT. It yields the protein CARSSQNQPQHF.

The rearrangement joins TRBV2 to TRBJ1-6, with TRBD1 identical over 8 bases. There are 15 residues in the CDR3. J lost 8 bases, V lost 6 bases, and 9 bases had no gene match. From germline, CDR1 is SNHLY and CDR2 FYNNEI. DNA for the CDR3: TGTGCCAGCAGGACCCCCCAGGGGGCATATTCACCCCTCCACTTT. It specifies CASRTPQGAYSPLHF.